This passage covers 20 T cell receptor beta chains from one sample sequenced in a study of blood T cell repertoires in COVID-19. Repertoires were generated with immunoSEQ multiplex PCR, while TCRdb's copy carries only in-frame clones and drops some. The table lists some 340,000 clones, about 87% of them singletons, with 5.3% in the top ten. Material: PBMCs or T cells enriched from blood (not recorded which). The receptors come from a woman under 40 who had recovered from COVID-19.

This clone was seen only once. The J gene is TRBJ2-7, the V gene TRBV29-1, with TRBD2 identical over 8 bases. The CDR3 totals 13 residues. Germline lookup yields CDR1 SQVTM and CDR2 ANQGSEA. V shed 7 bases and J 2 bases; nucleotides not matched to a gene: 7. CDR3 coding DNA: TGCAGCGCCCGGGGGGGCCCAACCTACGAGCAGTACTTC. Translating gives CSARGGPTYEQYF.

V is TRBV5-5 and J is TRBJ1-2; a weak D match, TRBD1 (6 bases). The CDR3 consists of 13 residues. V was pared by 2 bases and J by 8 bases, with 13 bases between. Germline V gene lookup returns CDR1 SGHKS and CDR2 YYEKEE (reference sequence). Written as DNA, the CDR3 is TGTGCCAGCAGCTTAGGCCAGGGGAGCGGCTACACCTTC. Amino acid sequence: CASSLGQGSGYTF.

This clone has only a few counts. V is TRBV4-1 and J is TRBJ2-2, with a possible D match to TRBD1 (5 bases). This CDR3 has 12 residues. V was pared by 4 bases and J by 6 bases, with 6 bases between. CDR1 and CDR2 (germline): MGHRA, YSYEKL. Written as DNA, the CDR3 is TGCGCCAGCAGCCCAGGGTCCGGGGAGCTGTTTTTT. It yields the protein CASSPGSGELFF.

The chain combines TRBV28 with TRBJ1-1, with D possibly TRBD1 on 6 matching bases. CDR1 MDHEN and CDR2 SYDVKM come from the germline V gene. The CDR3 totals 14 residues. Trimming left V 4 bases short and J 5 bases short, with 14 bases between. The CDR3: CASSSHYRETEAFF. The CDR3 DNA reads TGTGCCAGCAGTTCTCATTACAGGGAAACTGAAGCTTTCTTT.

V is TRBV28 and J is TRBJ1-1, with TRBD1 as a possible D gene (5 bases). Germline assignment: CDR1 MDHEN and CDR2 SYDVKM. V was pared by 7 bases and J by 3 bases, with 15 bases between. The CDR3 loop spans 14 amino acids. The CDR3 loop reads CASTQGLRDTEAFF. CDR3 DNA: TGTGCCAGCACCCAGGGATTAAGGGACACTGAAGCTTTCTTT.

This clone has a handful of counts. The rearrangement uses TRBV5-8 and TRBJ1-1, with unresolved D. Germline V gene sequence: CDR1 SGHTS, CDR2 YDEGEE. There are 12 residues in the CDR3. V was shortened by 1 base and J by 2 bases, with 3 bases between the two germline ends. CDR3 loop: CASSLTNTEAFF. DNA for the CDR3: TGTGCCAGCAGCTTGACAAACACTGAAGCTTTCTTT.

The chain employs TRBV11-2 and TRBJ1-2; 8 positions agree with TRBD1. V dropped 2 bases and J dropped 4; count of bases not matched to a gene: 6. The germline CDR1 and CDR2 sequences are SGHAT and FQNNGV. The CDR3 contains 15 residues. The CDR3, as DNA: TGTGCCAGCAGCTTATTCCGGGACAGGAGCTATGGCTACACCTTC. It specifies CASSLFRDRSYGYTF.

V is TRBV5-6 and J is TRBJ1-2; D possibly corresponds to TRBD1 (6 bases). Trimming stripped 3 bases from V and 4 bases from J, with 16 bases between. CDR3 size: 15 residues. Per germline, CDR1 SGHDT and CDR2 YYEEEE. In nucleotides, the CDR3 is TGTGCCAGCAGCTATAAGACAGGAGACATCTATGGCTACACCTTC. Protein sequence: CASSYKTGDIYGYTF.

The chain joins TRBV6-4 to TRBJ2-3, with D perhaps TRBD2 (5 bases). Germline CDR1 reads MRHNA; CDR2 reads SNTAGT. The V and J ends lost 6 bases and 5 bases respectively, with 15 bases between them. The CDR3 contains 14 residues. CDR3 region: CASSAEAAIDTQYF. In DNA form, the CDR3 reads TGTGCCAGCAGCGCGGAGGCGGCAATAGATACGCAGTATTTT.

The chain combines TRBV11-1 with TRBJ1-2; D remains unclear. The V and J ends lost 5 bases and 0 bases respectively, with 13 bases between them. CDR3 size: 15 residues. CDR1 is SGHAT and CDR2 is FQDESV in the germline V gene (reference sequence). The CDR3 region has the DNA TGTGCCAGCAGCCGCAACAGCGGGCCTAACTATGGCTACACCTTC. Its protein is CASSRNSGPNYGYTF.

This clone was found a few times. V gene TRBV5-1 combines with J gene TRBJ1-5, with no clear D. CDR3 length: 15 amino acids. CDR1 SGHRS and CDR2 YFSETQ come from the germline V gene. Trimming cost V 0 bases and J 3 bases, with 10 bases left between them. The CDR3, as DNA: TGCGCCAGCAGCTTGGGAGGTACCACCAATCAGCCCCAGCATTTT. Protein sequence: CASSLGGTTNQPQHF.

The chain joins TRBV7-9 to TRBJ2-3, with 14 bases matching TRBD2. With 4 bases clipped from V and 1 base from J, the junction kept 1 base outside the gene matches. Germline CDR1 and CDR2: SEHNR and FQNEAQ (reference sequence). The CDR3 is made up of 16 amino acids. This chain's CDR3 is CASSWGLAGGTDTQYF. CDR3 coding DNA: TGTGCCAGCAGCTGGGGACTAGCGGGGGGCACAGATACGCAGTATTTT. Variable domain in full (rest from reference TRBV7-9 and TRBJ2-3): DTGVSQNPRHKITKRGQNVTFRCDPISEHNRLYWYRQTLGQGPEFLTYFQNEAQLEKSRLLSDRFSAERPKGSFSTLEIQRTEQGDSAMYLCASSWGLAGGTDTQYFGPGTRLTVL.

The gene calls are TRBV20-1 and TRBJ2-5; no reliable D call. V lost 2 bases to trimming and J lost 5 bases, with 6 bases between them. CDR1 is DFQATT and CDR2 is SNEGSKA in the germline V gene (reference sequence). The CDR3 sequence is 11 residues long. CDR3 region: CSARSRETQYF. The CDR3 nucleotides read TGCAGTGCTAGATCCCGGGAGACCCAGTACTTC.

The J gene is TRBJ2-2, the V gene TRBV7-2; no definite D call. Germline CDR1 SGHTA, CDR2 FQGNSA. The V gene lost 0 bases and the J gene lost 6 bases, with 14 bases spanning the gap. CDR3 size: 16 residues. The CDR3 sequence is CASSLARSLDPGELFF. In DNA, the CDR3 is TGTGCCAGCAGCTTAGCGCGGTCACTCGACCCCGGGGAGCTGTTTTTT.

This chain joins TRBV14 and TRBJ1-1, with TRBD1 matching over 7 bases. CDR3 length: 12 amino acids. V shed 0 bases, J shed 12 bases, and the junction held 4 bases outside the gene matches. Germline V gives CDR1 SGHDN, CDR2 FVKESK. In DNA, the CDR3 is TGTGCCAGCAGCCAAGATGACAGGGTAACTTTCTTT. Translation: CASSQDDRVTFF.

The CDR3 region has the DNA TGTGCCAGCGCGCGGGTCCTCAATCAGCCCCAGCATTTT. This encodes CASARVLNQPQHF. The chain uses TRBV19 and TRBJ1-5, with D unclear. The CDR3 contains 13 residues. Trimming removed 9 bases from V and 3 bases from J, with 12 bases in between. Germline CDR1 LNHDA, CDR2 SQIVND (reference sequence).

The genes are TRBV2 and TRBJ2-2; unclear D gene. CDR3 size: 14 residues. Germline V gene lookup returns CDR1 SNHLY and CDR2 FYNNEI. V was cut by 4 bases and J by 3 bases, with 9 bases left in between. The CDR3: CASSVLRDTGELFF. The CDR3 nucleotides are TGTGCCAGCAGTGTTCTCCGTGACACCGGGGAGCTGTTTTTT. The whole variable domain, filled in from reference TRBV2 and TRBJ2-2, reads EPEVTQTPSHQVTQMGQEVILRCVPISNHLYFYWYRQILGQKVEFLVSFYNNEISEKSEIFDDQFSVERPDGSNFTLKIRSTKLEDSAMYFCASSVLRDTGELFFGEGSRLTVL.

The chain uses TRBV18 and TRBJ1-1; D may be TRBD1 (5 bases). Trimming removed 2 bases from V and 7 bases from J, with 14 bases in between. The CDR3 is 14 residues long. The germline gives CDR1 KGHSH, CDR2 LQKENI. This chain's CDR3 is CASSPGGGENEAFF. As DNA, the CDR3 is TGTGCCAGCTCACCAGGGGGGGGTGAGAATGAAGCTTTCTTT.

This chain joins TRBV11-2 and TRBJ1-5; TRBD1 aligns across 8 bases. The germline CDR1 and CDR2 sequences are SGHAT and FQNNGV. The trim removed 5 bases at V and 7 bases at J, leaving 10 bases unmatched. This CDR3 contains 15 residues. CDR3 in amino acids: CASSPGDRGGQPQHF. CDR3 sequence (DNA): TGTGCCAGCAGCCCAGGAGACAGGGGAGGCCAGCCCCAGCATTTT.

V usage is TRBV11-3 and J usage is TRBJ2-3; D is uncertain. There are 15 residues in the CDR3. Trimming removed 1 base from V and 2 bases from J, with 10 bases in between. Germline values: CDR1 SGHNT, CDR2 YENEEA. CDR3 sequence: CASSLGVLTTDTQYF. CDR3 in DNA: TGTGCCAGCAGCTTAGGTGTACTAACCACAGATACGCAGTATTTT.